This TCR beta chain was identified during a study of cytomegalovirus exposure and HLA in healthy donors. General study results and limits: The authors later found HLA-associated TCR beta chains more clonally expanded than equally common others.

This CDR3 is built from 16 residues. The germline gives CDR1 SGHRS, CDR2 YFSETQ. The trim removed 4 bases at V and 10 bases at J, leaving 12 bases unmatched. As to this clone: The antigen remains unidentified.

The PCR employed 60 Vbeta primers together with 13 Jbeta primers. The protocol was immunoSEQ multiplex PCR, while the TCRdb copy is restricted to in-frame clones and leaves out a portion. In total, the table holds 200,000 to 250,000 clones. The V gene is TRBV5-1, the J gene TRBJ1-6, with 9 bases fitting TRBD1. Material: PBMCs. The receptor was isolated from a woman in her thirties in good health and CMV-seropositive. The CDR3 sequence: CASSPGQGSLKSPLHF. Here the CDR3 DNA reads TGCGCCAGCAGCCCTGGACAGGGGTCGTTAAAATCACCCCTCCACTTT.